Following are 17 T cell receptor beta chains from one sample sequenced in a study of CD8+ T cells in alopecia areata. Treatment described: oral pan-JAK inhibitor, 5-10 mg twice daily. cDNA serving as the sequencing template came from extracted, reverse transcribed RNA. Method: immunoSEQ multiplex PCR; TCRdb's copy keeps in-frame clones and lacks some. This table holds roughly 200,000 clones, 50% to 60% found once. The material was CD4+ T cells sorted from blood, obtained at week 4, from a patient treated with tofacitinib. Receptor source: a human donor with alopecia areata.

This chain's CDR3 is CASSPRQGYEQYF. The CDR3 region has the DNA TGTGCCAGCAGCCCCCGACAAGGATACGAGCAGTACTTC. This chain connects TRBV7-8 to TRBJ2-7; D unclear. Trimming removed 5 bases at V and 4 bases at J, with 12 bases between. CDR1 and CDR2 (germline): SGHVS, FQNEAQ. The CDR3 loop spans 13 amino acids.

This chain links TRBV2 with TRBJ1-5, with 10 bases matching TRBD1. The ends lost 5 bases at V and 4 bases at J; junction bases unmatched: 8. The CDR3 runs 16 residues. Germline loops: CDR1 SNHLY, CDR2 FYNNEI. The CDR3 region is CASSQGGQGINQPQHF. CDR3 DNA: TGTGCCAGCAGTCAGGGGGGACAGGGGATTAATCAGCCCCAGCATTTT.

The chain couples TRBV4-2 to TRBJ1-1; D is unresolved. V was pared by 6 bases and J by 2 bases, with 4 bases between. The CDR3 is 11 amino acids. Germline V CDR1 and CDR2: LGHNA, YNFKEQ. The CDR3 protein is CASRRNTEAFF. The DNA for the CDR3 is TGTGCCAGCAGGCGCAACACTGAAGCTTTCTTT.

This clone was seen only a few times. The chain has TRBV2 and TRBJ2-1; 9 bases line up with TRBD2. The CDR3 sequence is 15 residues long. J was trimmed by 10 bases and V by 4 bases; bases with no gene match: 11. CDR1 is SNHLY, CDR2 FYNNEI, per germline. CDR3 amino acids: CASSGLAGAIQEQFF. The CDR3 DNA reads as TGTGCCAGCAGTGGTTTAGCGGGGGCCATCCAGGAGCAGTTCTTC.

Regarding this clone: Within the sample, other DNA sequences also encode this same CDR3. V is TRBV7-9 and J is TRBJ2-3; no clear D. Germline CDR1 is SEHNR and CDR2 is FQNEAQ (reference sequence). V was trimmed by 5 bases and J by 2 bases, leaving 5 bases between them. The CDR3 spans 12 residues. For the CDR3, the DNA is TGTGCCAGCAGCCCCCCCACAGATACGCAGTATTTT. Encoded protein: CASSPPTDTQYF.

Comment on this clone: This sample also contains other DNA sequences that code for the same CDR3. The chain carries TRBV28 and TRBJ1-2; D call uncertain. This CDR3 is 12 amino acids long. The germline V and J ends were trimmed by 2 bases and 5 bases, with 6 bases remaining between them. Per the germline V gene, CDR1 is MDHEN and CDR2 is SYDVKM. CDR3 sequence reads: CASSLGRYGYTF. As DNA, the CDR3 is TGTGCCAGCAGTTTAGGGCGGTATGGCTACACCTTC.

The chain uses TRBV18 and TRBJ1-5, with a tentative D call TRBD1 (5 bases). The V end was cut by 4 bases, the J end by 0 bases, with 13 bases between. CDR3 length: 16 amino acids. The germline V gene encodes CDR1 KGHSH and CDR2 LQKENI. CDR3 bases: TGTGCCAGCTCACTCTCCCGGGGGAATAGCAATCAGCCCCAGCATTTT. This sequence encodes CASSLSRGNSNQPQHF.

This clone was seen a few times. The CDR3 here is CASSYSKRGWNTQYF. DNA of the CDR3: TGTGCCAGCAGTTACTCGAAACGGGGTTGGAATACGCAGTATTTT. The chain recombines TRBV6-6 with TRBJ2-3; possibly TRBD2 for D (5 bases). In germline, CDR1 is MNHNY, CDR2 SVGAGI (reference sequence). V gave up 0 bases and J gave up 7 bases, with 14 bases separating them. The CDR3 is made up of 15 amino acids.

With regard to this clone: The DNA is omitted, as the CDR3 cannot be located on it reliably, and the CDR3 follows TCRdb's listing. The chain has TRBV29-1 and TRBJ2-3; the table's D call of TRBD2 was not tested on the DNA. Including both end residues, the CDR3 is 15 amino acids long. Germline CDR1 reads SQVTM; CDR2 reads ANQGSEA. This CDR3 reads CSVLVMELGTDTQYF.

This clone has only one observation. The chain recombines TRBV30 with TRBJ1-4, with D perhaps matching TRBD1 (6 bases). The V gene lost 0 bases and the J gene lost 7 bases, with 15 bases spanning the gap. Germline assignment: CDR1 GTSNPN and CDR2 SVGIG (reference sequence). This CDR3 region has 15 residues. CDR3 coding DNA: TGTGCCTGGAGTGTACGTCAGGGGTTCGTTGAAAAACTGTTTTTT. This encodes CAWSVRQGFVEKLFF.

V gene TRBV6-6 combines with J gene TRBJ1-1, with 7 bases lining up with TRBD1. V shed 2 bases, J shed 8 bases, and the junction held 2 bases outside the gene matches. CDR3 length: 12 amino acids. Germline V gene sequence: CDR1 MNHNY, CDR2 SVGAGI (reference sequence). CDR3 region: CASSYGQAEAFF. DNA for the CDR3: TGTGCCAGCAGTTACGGACAGGCGGAAGCTTTCTTT.

This sequence joins TRBV19 and TRBJ1-6; D gene unclear. The CDR3 runs 15 residues. The ends were cut back, 6 bases at V and 0 bases at J, with 9 bases in the middle. Germline V gene data show CDR1 as LNHDA and CDR2 as SQIVND (reference sequence). CDR3 bases: TGTGCCAGTAGCCTCAGGAGCTCCTATAATTCACCCCTCCACTTT. Translated: CASSLRSSYNSPLHF. Full variable domain (missing parts from reference TRBV19 and TRBJ1-6): DGGITQSPKYLFRKEGQNVTLSCEQNLNHDAMYWYRQDPGQGLRLIYYSQIVNDFQKGDIAEGYSVSREKKESFPLTVTSAQKNPTAFYLCASSLRSSYNSPLHFGNGTRLTVT.

This clone turned up a few times. The rearrangement uses TRBV2 and TRBJ1-5, with TRBD1 identical over 7 bases. Per germline, CDR1 SNHLY and CDR2 FYNNEI. The V segment lost 6 bases and the J segment 2 bases; nucleotides outside the gene matches: 7. The CDR3 is 15 residues long. CDR3 residues: CASRGQSSGNQPQHF. The DNA of the CDR3 is TGTGCCAGCAGGGGACAGAGCTCTGGCAATCAGCCCCAGCATTTT.

This clone occurred a few times. CDR3 coding DNA: TGCAGCGTTGACCTATTCGGGGTCCCTAACTATGGCTACACCTTC. Protein product: CSVDLFGVPNYGYTF. The chain combines TRBV29-1 with TRBJ1-2; no reliable D call. The CDR3 length is 15 residues. V was clipped by 3 bases and J by 0 bases, with 14 bases between them. Germline V lookup: CDR1 SQVTM, CDR2 ANQGSEA.

The J gene is TRBJ2-2, the V gene TRBV18; the D is unclear. V lost 2 bases, J lost 0 bases, and 7 bases lay in between. This CDR3 comprises 15 residues. The germline CDR1 and CDR2 sequences are KGHSH and LQKENI. The CDR3 bases are TGTGCCAGCTCACCAGGGTTCGCGAACACCGGGGAGCTGTTTTTT. Its translation: CASSPGFANTGELFF. Variable domain in full (rest from reference TRBV18 and TRBJ2-2): NAGVMQNPRHLVRRRGQEARLRCSPMKGHSHVYWYRQLPEEGLKFMVYLQKENIIDESGMPKERFSAEFPKEGPSILRIQQVVRGDSAAYFCASSPGFANTGELFFGEGSRLTVL.

This chain uses TRBV29-1 with TRBJ1-1; possible D gene TRBD1, 5 bases. Germline lookup yields CDR1 SQVTM and CDR2 ANQGSEA. Trimming took off 7 bases at V and 5 bases at J, with 26 bases between the two ends. CDR3 length equals 16 residues. For the CDR3, the DNA is TGCAGCGCAACAGGTCCGGGGTATAGAGCGGGGACTGAAGCTTTCTTT. Its translation is CSATGPGYRAGTEAFF.

The chain uses TRBV5-1 and TRBJ2-7; D not resolved. CDR1 is SGHRS, CDR2 YFSETQ, per germline. This CDR3 has 13 residues. Trimming took off 1 base at V and 3 bases at J, with 8 bases between the two ends. Here the CDR3 reads CASSLSRNYEQYF. The CDR3 bases are TGCGCCAGCAGCTTGAGCAGAAACTACGAGCAGTACTTC.